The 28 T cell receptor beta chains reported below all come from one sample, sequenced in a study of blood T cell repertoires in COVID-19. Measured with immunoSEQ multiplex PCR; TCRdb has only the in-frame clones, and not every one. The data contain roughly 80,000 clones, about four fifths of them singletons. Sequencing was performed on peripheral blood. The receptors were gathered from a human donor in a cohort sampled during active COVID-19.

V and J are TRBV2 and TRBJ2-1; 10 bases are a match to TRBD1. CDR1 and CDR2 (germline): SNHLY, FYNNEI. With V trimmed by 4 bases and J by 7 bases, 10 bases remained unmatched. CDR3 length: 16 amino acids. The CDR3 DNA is TGTGCCAGCAGTGTCCTCCGGGACAGGGGAATAAATGAGCAGTTCTTC. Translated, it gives CASSVLRDRGINEQFF.

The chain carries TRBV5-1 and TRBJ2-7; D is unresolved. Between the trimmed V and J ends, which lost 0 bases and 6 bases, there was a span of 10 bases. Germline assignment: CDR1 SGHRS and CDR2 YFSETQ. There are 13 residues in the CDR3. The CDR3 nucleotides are TGCGCCAGCAGCTTGGAACTGTCGAGCGAGCAGTACTTC. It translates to CASSLELSSEQYF.

CDR3: CASSRTSGSTDTQYF. CDR3 bases: TGTGCCAGTAGTAGGACTAGCGGGAGCACAGATACGCAGTATTTT. V is TRBV19 and J is TRBJ2-3, with TRBD2 matching 11 bases. This CDR3 has 15 amino acids. V trimming: 4 bases; J trimming: 0 bases; junction bases outside the gene matches: 0. CDR1 is LNHDA, CDR2 SQIVND, per germline (reference sequence).

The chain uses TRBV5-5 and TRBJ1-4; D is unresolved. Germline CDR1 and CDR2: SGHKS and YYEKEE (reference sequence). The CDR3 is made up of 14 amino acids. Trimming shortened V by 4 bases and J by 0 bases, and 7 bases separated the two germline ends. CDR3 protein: CASSHTATNEKLFF. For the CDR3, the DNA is TGTGCCAGCAGCCACACCGCAACTAATGAAAAACTGTTTTTT.

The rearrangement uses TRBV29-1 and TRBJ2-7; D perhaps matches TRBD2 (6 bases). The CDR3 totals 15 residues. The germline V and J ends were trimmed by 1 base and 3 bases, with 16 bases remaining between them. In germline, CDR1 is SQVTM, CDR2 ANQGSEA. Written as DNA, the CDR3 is TGCAGCGTTGAAGGGGCGGGATGTTCCTTCTACGAGCAGTACTTC. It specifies CSVEGAGCSFYEQYF.

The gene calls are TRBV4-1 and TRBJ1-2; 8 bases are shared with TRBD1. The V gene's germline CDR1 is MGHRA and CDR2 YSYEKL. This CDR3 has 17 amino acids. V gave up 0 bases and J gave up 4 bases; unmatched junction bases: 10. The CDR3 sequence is CASSQDYQRTGSYGYTF. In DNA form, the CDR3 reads TGCGCCAGCAGCCAAGATTATCAGAGGACAGGGAGCTATGGCTACACCTTC.

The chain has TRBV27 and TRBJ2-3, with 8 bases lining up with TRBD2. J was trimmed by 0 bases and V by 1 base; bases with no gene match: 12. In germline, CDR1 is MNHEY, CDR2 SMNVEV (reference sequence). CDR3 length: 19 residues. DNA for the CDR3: TGTGCCAGCAGTTTATTTGTGGGTAGCGGGGCTAAGAGCACAGATACGCAGTATTTT. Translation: CASSLFVGSGAKSTDTQYF.

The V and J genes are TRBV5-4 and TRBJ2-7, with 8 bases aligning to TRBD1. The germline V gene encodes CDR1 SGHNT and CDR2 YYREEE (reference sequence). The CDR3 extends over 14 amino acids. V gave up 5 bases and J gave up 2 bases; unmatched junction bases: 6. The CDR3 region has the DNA TGTGCCAGCAGATCAGGACAGGGAGCCTACGAGCAGTACTTC. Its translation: CASRSGQGAYEQYF.

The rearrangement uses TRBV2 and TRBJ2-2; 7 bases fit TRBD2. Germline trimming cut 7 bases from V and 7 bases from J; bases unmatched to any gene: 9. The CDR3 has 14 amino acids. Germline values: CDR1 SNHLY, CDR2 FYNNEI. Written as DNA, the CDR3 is TGTGCCAGCATTCAAGACCCGGGGGGCGGGGAGCTGTTTTTT. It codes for CASIQDPGGGELFF.

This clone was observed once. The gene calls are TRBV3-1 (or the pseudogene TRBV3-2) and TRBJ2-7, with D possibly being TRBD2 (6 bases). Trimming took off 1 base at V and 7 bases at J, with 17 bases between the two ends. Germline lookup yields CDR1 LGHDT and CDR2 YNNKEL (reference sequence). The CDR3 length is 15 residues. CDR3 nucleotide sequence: TGTGCCAGCAGCCAAGCTAAGGACCCTGCGGGGGAGCAGTACTTC. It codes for CASSQAKDPAGEQYF.

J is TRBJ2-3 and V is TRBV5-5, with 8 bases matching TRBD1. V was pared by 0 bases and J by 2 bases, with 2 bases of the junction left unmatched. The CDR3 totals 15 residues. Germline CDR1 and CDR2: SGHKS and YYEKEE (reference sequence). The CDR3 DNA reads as TGTGCCAGCAGCTTGGGTCAGGGGGCCACAGATACGCAGTATTTT. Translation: CASSLGQGATDTQYF. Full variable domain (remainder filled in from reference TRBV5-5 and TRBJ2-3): DAGVTQSPTHLIKTRGQQVTLRCSPISGHKSVSWYQQVLGQGPQFIFQYYEKEERGRGNFPDRFSARQFPNYSSELNVNALLLGDSALYLCASSLGQGATDTQYFGPGTRLTVL.

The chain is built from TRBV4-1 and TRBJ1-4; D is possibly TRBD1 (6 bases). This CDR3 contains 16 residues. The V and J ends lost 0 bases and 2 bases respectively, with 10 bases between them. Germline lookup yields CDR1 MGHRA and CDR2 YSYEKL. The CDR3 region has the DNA TGCGCCAGCAGCCAAGATCGGGGGGCTACTAATGAAAAACTGTTTTTT. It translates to CASSQDRGATNEKLFF.

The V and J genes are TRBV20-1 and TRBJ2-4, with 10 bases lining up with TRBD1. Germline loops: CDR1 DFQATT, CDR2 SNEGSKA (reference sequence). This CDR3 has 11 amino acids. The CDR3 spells CKAGQGDIQYF. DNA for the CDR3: TGCAAGGCCGGACAGGGGGACATTCAGTACTTC.

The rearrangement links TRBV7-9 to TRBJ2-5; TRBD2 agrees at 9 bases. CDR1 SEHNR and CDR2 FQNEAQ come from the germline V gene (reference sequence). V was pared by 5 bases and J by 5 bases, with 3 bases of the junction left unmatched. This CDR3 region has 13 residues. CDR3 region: CASSPGLAETQYF. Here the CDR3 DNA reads TGTGCCAGCAGCCCGGGACTAGCCGAGACCCAGTACTTC.

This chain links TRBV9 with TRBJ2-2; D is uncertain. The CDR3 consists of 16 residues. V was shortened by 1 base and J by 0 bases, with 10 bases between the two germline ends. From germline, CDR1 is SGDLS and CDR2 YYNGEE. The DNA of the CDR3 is TGTGCCAGCAGCGTACATCCCGAGACGAACACCGGGGAGCTGTTTTTT. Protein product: CASSVHPETNTGELFF.

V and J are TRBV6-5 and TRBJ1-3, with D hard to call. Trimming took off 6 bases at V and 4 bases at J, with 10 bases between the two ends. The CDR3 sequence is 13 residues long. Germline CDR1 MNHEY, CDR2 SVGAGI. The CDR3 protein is CASSSAGGNTIYF. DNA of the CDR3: TGTGCCAGCAGCTCAGCAGGAGGAAACACCATATATTTT.

The CDR3 nucleotides read TGTGCCAGCAGCCAAGATTGGAGGGGAGGCTACAATGAGCAGTTCTTC. Translated: CASSQDWRGGYNEQFF. The chain joins TRBV4-2 to TRBJ2-1; a weak D match, TRBD2 (6 bases). The CDR3 totals 16 residues. Trimming removed 0 bases at V and 3 bases at J, with 12 bases between. The germline V gene has CDR1 LGHNA and CDR2 YNFKEQ.

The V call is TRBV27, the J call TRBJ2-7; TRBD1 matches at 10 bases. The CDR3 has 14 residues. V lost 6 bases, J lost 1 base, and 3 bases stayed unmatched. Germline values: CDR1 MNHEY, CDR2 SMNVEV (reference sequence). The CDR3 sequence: CASRRQGASYEQYF. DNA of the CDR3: TGTGCCAGCAGGAGACAGGGGGCGTCCTACGAGCAGTACTTC.

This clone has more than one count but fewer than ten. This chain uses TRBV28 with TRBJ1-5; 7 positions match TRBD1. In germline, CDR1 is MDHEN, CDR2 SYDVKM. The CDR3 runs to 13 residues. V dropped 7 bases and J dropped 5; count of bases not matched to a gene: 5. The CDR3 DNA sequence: TGTGCCAGCATATCCGGACAGGATCAGCCCCAGCATTTT. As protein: CASISGQDQPQHF.

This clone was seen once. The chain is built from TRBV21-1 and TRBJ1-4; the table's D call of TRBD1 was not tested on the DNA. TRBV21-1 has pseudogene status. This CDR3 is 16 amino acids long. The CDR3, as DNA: TGTGCCAGCAGCAAAGGGGCTTGTGGTATTAATGAAAAACTGTTTTTT. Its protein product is CASSKGACGINEKLFF.

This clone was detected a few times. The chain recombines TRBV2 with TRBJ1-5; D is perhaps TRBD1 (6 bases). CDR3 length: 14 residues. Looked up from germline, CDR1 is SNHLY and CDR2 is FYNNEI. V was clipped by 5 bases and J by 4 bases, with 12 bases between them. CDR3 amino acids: CASSLDSGNQPQHF. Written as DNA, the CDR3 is TGTGCCAGCAGTTTGGACAGTGGGAATCAGCCCCAGCATTTT.

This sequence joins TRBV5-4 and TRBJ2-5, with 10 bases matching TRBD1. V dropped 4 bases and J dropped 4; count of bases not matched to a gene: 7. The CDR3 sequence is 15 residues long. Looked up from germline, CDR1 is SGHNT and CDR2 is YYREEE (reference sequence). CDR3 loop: CASSPRDRGGETQYF. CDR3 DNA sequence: TGTGCCAGCAGCCCCCGGGACAGGGGAGGAGAGACCCAGTACTTC.

The CDR3 protein is CASSRGGRVYNEQFF. The CDR3 coding sequence is TGTGCCAGCAGCCGGGGAGGGAGGGTTTACAATGAGCAGTTCTTC. V and J are TRBV11-3 and TRBJ2-1; 7 bases match TRBD2. V trimming: 5 bases; J trimming: 4 bases; junction bases outside the gene matches: 8. CDR1 is SGHNT and CDR2 is YENEEA in the germline V gene. The CDR3 totals 15 residues.

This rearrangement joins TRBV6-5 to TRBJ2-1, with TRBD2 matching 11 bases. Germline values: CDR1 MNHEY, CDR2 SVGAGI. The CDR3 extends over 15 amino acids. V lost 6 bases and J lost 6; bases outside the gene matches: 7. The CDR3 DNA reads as TGTGCCAGCAGCCTGACTAGCGGGGCCCGCAATGAGCAGTTCTTC. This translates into CASSLTSGARNEQFF.

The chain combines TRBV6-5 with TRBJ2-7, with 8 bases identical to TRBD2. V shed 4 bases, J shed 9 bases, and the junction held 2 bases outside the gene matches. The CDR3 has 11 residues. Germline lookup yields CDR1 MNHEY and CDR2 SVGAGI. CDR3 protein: CASSSGGVQYF. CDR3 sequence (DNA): TGTGCCAGCAGTTCGGGGGGGGTGCAGTACTTC.

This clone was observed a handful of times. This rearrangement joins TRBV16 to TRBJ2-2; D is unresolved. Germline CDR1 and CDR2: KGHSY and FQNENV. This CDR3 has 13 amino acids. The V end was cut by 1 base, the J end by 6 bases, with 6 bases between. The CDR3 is CASSQYTAGELFF. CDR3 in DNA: TGTGCCAGCAGCCAATATACAGCCGGGGAGCTGTTTTTT.

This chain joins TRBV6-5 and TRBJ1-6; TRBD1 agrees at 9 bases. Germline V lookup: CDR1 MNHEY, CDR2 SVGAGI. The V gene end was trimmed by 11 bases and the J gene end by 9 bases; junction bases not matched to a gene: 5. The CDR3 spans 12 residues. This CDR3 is CAAGTGPSPLHF. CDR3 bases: TGTGCCGCCGGGACAGGGCCTTCACCCCTCCACTTT.

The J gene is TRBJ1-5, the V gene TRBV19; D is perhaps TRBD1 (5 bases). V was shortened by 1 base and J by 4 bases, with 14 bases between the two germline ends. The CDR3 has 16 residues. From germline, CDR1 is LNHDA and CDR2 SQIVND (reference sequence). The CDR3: CASSIGSSQGNQPQHF. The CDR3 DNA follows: TGTGCCAGTAGTATAGGCTCCTCCCAGGGAAATCAGCCCCAGCATTTT.